The text below deals with one T cell receptor beta chain. This entry belongs to a study of blood T cells in healthy people across ages. A second PCR of about 6 to 12 cycles used a sample-barcoded 5' primer and a J-beta primer mix. TCRdb ran MiXCR on the 5' RACE reads and lists one entry per CDR3 protein. This table has approximately 770,000 distinct CDR3 sequences, 55% to 75% appearing once. V lost 4 bases, J lost 5 bases, and 12 bases stayed unmatched. Per germline, CDR1 DFQATT and CDR2 SNEGSKA (reference sequence). CDR3 length: 17 residues. The material sequenced was blood. This TCR was recovered from a man aged 30 to 39 in good health. V and J are TRBV20-1 and TRBJ2-3; 13 bases map to TRBD2. The CDR3 bases are TGCAGTGCTACGTTAAACCGACTAGCGGGGGGTCTAGATACGCAGTATTTT. The encoded protein is CSATLNRLAGGLDTQYF.